Presented here are 20 T cell receptor beta chains from one specimen sequenced in a study of technical replicates of blood from several donors. Repertoires were generated with immunoSEQ multiplex PCR, while TCRdb's copy carries only in-frame clones and drops some. This sample has tens of thousands of clones, with nearly 95% found just once. The sequenced sample was PBMCs. Source of these receptors: a human donor in good health. Some clones in this sample may be carry-over from other donors' samples.

The chain carries TRBV11-2 and TRBJ2-6, with TRBD1 matching 7 bases. Germline V gene data show CDR1 as SGHAT and CDR2 as FQNNGV. J gave up 2 bases and V 5 bases, and 3 bases lay outside the gene matches. This CDR3 has 15 residues. CDR3 coding DNA: TGTGCCAGCAGCCAGACAGGGCCTGGGGCCAACGTCCTGACTTTC. Encoded protein: CASSQTGPGANVLTF.

The V and J genes are TRBV21-1 and TRBJ1-1; TRBD1, the D gene given by the table, was not confirmed from the DNA. TRBV21-1 is listed as a pseudogene. This CDR3 has 15 amino acids. The CDR3 DNA follows: TGTGCCAGCAGCTCGAAGGACAGGGTAAACACTGAAGCTTTCTTT. This gives the protein CASSSKDRVNTEAFF.

By share, this clone counts as medium-sized. The chain is built from TRBV4-2 and TRBJ2-1; 12 nucleotides agree with TRBD2. V was pared by 1 base and J by 4 bases, with 2 bases of the junction left unmatched. Germline lookup yields CDR1 LGHNA and CDR2 YNFKEQ. This CDR3 spans 16 amino acids. CDR3: CASSQGTSGEYNEQFF. CDR3 DNA: TGTGCCAGCAGCCAAGGGACTAGCGGGGAGTACAATGAGCAGTTCTTC.

This clone came up once. This chain links TRBV4-1 with TRBJ2-1, with TRBD2 identical over 9 bases. J was trimmed by 5 bases and V by 0 bases; bases with no gene match: 5. The CDR3 runs to 16 residues. Per the germline V gene, CDR1 is MGHRA and CDR2 is YSYEKL. DNA of the CDR3: TGCGCCAGCAGCCAAGAAAGGTTAGCGGGAGACAATGAGCAGTTCTTC. It is translated as CASSQERLAGDNEQFF.

This chain uses TRBV6-1 with TRBJ2-1; TRBD2 matches 10 bases. V gave up 4 bases and J gave up 4 bases; unmatched junction bases: 4. CDR3 size: 15 residues. Germline V lookup: CDR1 MNHNS, CDR2 SASEGT. CDR3 protein: CASSGTSGPYNEQFF. CDR3 nucleotides: TGTGCCAGCAGTGGGACTAGCGGTCCTTACAATGAGCAGTTCTTC.

The chain has TRBV19 and TRBJ1-5, with 9 bases that match TRBD1. After removal of 5 bases from V and 7 bases from J, the junction contained 9 bases not matched to a gene. CDR3 length: 15 residues. Germline CDR1 and CDR2: LNHDA and SQIVND (reference sequence). In DNA, the CDR3 is TGTGCCAGTAGTTCAACAGGGGGCAGGCGGCAGCCCCAGCATTTT. This encodes CASSSTGGRRQPQHF.

This clone was seen only once. The chain carries TRBV4-2 and TRBJ2-5; 9 bases are shared with TRBD2. Trimming took 1 base from V and 4 from J; bases not matched to a gene: 7. The CDR3 has 16 residues. Per germline, CDR1 LGHNA and CDR2 YNFKEQ. As DNA, the CDR3 is TGTGCCAGCAGCCAAGGGTTTAGCGGGGGATCAGAGACCCAGTACTTC. This codes for CASSQGFSGGSETQYF.

This clone occurred once. The chain recombines TRBV19 with TRBJ1-2, with D perhaps TRBD1 (6 bases). The CDR3 has 13 residues. Per germline, CDR1 LNHDA and CDR2 SQIVND (reference sequence). V lost 7 bases, J lost 13 bases, and 22 bases lay in between. The DNA for the CDR3 is TGTGCCAGTATCCCGGGAAGGGGGGGCCCGGGCACCTTC. Encoded protein: CASIPGRGGPGTF.

V is TRBV19 and J is TRBJ2-6; 7 bases line up with TRBD2. V trimming: 3 bases; J trimming: 1 base; junction bases outside the gene matches: 9. This CDR3 is built from 18 residues. CDR1 is LNHDA, CDR2 SQIVND, per germline (reference sequence). The CDR3 DNA reads TGTGCCAGTAGTATTAGGCGGGGGACCCTTTCTGGGGCCAACGTCCTGACTTTC. Its translation is CASSIRRGTLSGANVLTF. The full variable domain, with the rest looked up from reference TRBV19 and TRBJ2-6, is DGGITQSPKYLFRKEGQNVTLSCEQNLNHDAMYWYRQDPGQGLRLIYYSQIVNDFQKGDIAEGYSVSREKKESFPLTVTSAQKNPTAFYLCASSIRRGTLSGANVLTFGAGSRLTVL.

This clone appeared a few times. V gene TRBV9 combines with J gene TRBJ2-3; no clear D gene. The ends were cut back, 3 bases at V and 1 base at J, with 12 bases in the middle. In germline, CDR1 is SGDLS, CDR2 YYNGEE. The CDR3 covers 15 residues. CDR3 region: CASSGVGGGTDTQYF. The CDR3 region has the DNA TGTGCCAGCAGCGGAGTAGGCGGAGGCACAGATACGCAGTATTTT.

This chain links TRBV6-6 with TRBJ2-7, with D possibly TRBD2 on 6 matching bases. CDR1 MNHNY and CDR2 SVGAGI come from the germline V gene (reference sequence). There are 13 residues in the CDR3. V lost 6 bases to trimming and J lost 6 bases, with 15 bases between them. The CDR3 DNA is TGTGCCAGCAGCATTGGAGGGCGTTTCGAGCAGTACTTC. This gives the protein CASSIGGRFEQYF.

This clone has only one observation. The J gene is TRBJ2-1, the V gene TRBV7-6; tentative D call: TRBD1 (9 bases). V lost 4 bases and J 7 bases, leaving 23 bases between the germline ends. The CDR3 has 17 residues. Germline CDR1 is SGHVS and CDR2 is FNYEAQ. Here the CDR3 DNA reads TGTGCCAGCAGCTCCACCTATAGCGGGACAGGGTATAATGAGCAGTTCTTC. It specifies CASSSTYSGTGYNEQFF.

The rearrangement joins TRBV2 to TRBJ2-7; 7 nucleotides line up with TRBD2. Germline V CDR1 and CDR2: SNHLY, FYNNEI. CDR3 length: 14 amino acids. V shed 7 bases, J shed 7 bases, and the junction held 13 bases outside the gene matches. Written as DNA, the CDR3 is TGTGCCAGCAAAAAAGGGAATAGGGAGGGTGAGCAGTACTTC. Protein: CASKKGNREGEQYF.

V gene TRBV18 combines with J gene TRBJ2-2, with 9 bases identical to TRBD2. Per germline, CDR1 KGHSH and CDR2 LQKENI. V was pared by 6 bases and J by 3 bases, with 5 bases of the junction left unmatched. The CDR3 is made up of 15 amino acids. CDR3 DNA sequence: TGTGCCAGCTCCCTCAGCGGGGGGTACACCGGGGAGCTGTTTTTT. This translates into CASSLSGGYTGELFF.

This clone has just one count. The rearrangement joins TRBV5-4 to TRBJ1-6; D unclear. The CDR3 runs to 16 residues. Trimming shortened V by 1 base and J by 4 bases, and 12 bases separated the two germline ends. Germline V gives CDR1 SGHNT, CDR2 YYREEE (reference sequence). The chain's CDR3 is CASSLSAGRYNSPLHF. The CDR3 coding sequence is TGTGCCAGCAGCTTGTCCGCTGGCAGATATAATTCACCCCTCCACTTT.

The J gene is TRBJ2-1, the V gene TRBV4-3; 14 bases align to TRBD2. This CDR3 contains 14 residues. Germline trimming cut 6 bases from V and 8 bases from J; bases unmatched to any gene: 3. Germline V gene lookup returns CDR1 LGHNA and CDR2 YSLEER. Written as DNA, the CDR3 is TGCGCCAGCAGTCCGGGACTAGCGGGAGATGAGCAGTTCTTC. Amino acid sequence: CASSPGLAGDEQFF.

The CDR3 DNA follows: TGTGCCAGCAGCTTCCCGACAGGGAGGAAGAACTATGGCTACACCTTC. Protein sequence: CASSFPTGRKNYGYTF. The gene calls are TRBV5-4 and TRBJ1-2; 7 bases map to TRBD1. There are 16 residues in the CDR3. V lost 2 bases and J lost 2; bases outside the gene matches: 9. The germline V gene has CDR1 SGHNT and CDR2 YYREEE (reference sequence).

The rearrangement links TRBV6-1 to TRBJ2-1; D may be TRBD2 (8 bases). The length of the CDR3 is 14 residues. CDR1 is MNHNS and CDR2 is SASEGT in the germline V gene. The germline V and J ends were trimmed by 8 bases and 8 bases, with 19 bases remaining between them. The CDR3 DNA reads TGTGCCAGCTTCGGGGGGGACAGTTTCCATGAGCAGTTCTTC. It translates to CASFGGDSFHEQFF.

This chain joins TRBV4-2 and TRBJ1-4; the match to TRBD1 covers 9 bases. Germline V gene lookup returns CDR1 LGHNA and CDR2 YNFKEQ. This CDR3 spans 16 amino acids. The V segment lost 0 bases and the J segment 7 bases; nucleotides outside the gene matches: 6. This CDR3 is CASSQDQTGQGEKLFF. CDR3 sequence (DNA): TGTGCCAGCAGCCAAGATCAGACGGGACAGGGTGAAAAACTGTTTTTT.

The chain joins TRBV6-1 to TRBJ1-2; D might be TRBD1 (5 bases). The V gene lost 4 bases and the J gene lost 4 bases, with 22 bases spanning the gap. In germline, CDR1 is MNHNS, CDR2 SASEGT. The CDR3 sequence is 17 residues long. The CDR3 DNA sequence: TGTGCCAGCAGTGCCTCCCCAGTTGGGCAGGGAATCTATGGCTACACCTTC. Protein sequence: CASSASPVGQGIYGYTF.